The entry that follows covers one TCR beta chain sequence. The target of this receptor is not known. No quality values exist for individual bases; no much larger clone is one base distant. Every patient had bone marrow sampled at the time of active disease. Ficoll-Hypaque density gradient centrifugation was used to isolate bone marrow mononuclear cells. CD138-negative cells were obtained by negative selection after labeling with CD138 magnetic microbeads on a MACS separator, removing myeloma plasma cells. The purity of the isolated cells was checked by flow cytometry with CD138 antibodies on an Attune NxT. Total RNA was extracted with TRIzol reagent and quantified with a NanoDrop spectrophotometer. For each patient, the CD138-negative bone marrow sample underwent paired RNA-seq and IR-seq. The sample originates from a study of read filtering for tumor transcriptome and immune sequencing (dated by TCRdb to the early 2020s). About the investigation overall: The cohort had about 17 male and some 15 female patients with a mean age of about 70 years, ranging from roughly 47 to 85. TCR-region mapped reads per sample ranged from about 4.05 to 10.27 million with IR-seq versus only about 80 to 1,300 with RNA-seq. A main aim was a read-filtering strategy for immune repertoire data, specifically whether clonotypes supported by a single read should be removed. Whole-transcriptome libraries were prepared with the TruSeq RNA Access Library Prep Kit after DNase treatment. Using the same bone marrow samples, the study ran both targeted immune repertoire sequencing and bulk whole-transcriptome sequencing and then compared the TCR repertoires from each method. Under revised international staging, roughly 8 patients fell into R-ISS I, more than 15 into R-ISS II and over 5 into R-ISS III. The paper as a whole reports these results and caveats: The sorted CD138-negative fraction was composed of a mixed bone marrow immune population rather than of purified T cells. Single-read clonotypes made up approximately 79% of clonotypes but only 3.5% to 4% of total reads in IR-seq, compared with just under 75% of clonotypes and 35% to 45% of reads in RNA-seq. Clonotypes were captured by IR-seq at much higher depth and more reliably than by RNA-seq, and smaller IR-seq throughput was sufficient for identification of most shared clonotypes. The correlation between IR-seq and RNA-seq shared clonotype proportions rose when single-read clonotypes were removed.

Starting from 400 ng RNA, TCR libraries were constructed with the Immunoverse kit using molecular barcoded adaptors that cover the alpha/delta and beta/gamma chains. TCR library preparation used the same RNA that went into transcriptome sequencing. Sequencing of the TCR libraries was done on an Illumina HiSeq 4000 with 2 x 150 cycles. For the original study's pipeline: MiXCR aligned TCR reads to human V, D, J and C references and assembled the aligned reads into CDR3 clonotypes, with quality filtering and error correction included. The tcR package in R was used for analysis of clonotype counts and gene usage diversity. For inspection of raw mapping reads, RNA-seq reads were mapped by STAR aligner version 2.5.3a onto GRCh37 of the human genome. To test how sequencing depth affects detected clonotypes, IR-seq fastq files were randomly downsampled with Seqtk 1.3. TCRdb handled the public reads itself, with Q25 trimming in fastp and clone calling in MiXCR, and kept productive beta chains. Merged by CDR3 protein, the rows form single entries marked with the most common genes and DNA. The V and J calls, along with clone size, are taken from TCRdb and not from the paper's own processing. This sample gives some 80,000 distinct CDR3 sequences in total; about 12% of them show up just once. Clones ranked in the top ten supply around 14% of the sample.

Spanning cysteine to phenylalanine, the CDR3 consists of 13 amino acids. The retained sequence is limited to the CDR3, 39 bases, with the frame set at the first base. V is cut by 5 bases and J by 4 bases, and the space between the germline ends is 8 bases. Sequences LNHDA (CDR1) and SQIVND (CDR2) are obtained from the germline V gene (reference sequence). The sequencing sample was made of a population of CD138-negative cells sorted from bone marrow. The sample's cell subset or site label is to be understood as: bone marrow mononuclear cells depleted of CD138+ plasma/myeloma cells by negative magnetic selection. The chain is made from TRBV19 and TRBJ2-2; the D gene remains uncertain. The sequence was collected from a donor at least 40 years old with multiple myeloma. The nucleotides are TGTGCCAGTAGTTCTACAGCCACCGGGGAGCTGTTTTTT. This translates into CASSSTATGELFF.